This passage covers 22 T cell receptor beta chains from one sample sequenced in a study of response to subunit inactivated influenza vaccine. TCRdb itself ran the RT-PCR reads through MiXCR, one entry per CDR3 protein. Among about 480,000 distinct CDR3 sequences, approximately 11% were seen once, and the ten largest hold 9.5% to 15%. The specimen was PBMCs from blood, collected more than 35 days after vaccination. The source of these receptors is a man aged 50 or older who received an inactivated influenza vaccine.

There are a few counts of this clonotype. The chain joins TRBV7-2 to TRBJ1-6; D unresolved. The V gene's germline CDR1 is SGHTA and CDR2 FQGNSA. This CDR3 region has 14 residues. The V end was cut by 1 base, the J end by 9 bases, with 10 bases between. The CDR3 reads CASSLGWVVSPLHF. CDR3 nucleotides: TGTGCCAGCAGCTTAGGATGGGTGGTTTCACCCCTCCACTTT.

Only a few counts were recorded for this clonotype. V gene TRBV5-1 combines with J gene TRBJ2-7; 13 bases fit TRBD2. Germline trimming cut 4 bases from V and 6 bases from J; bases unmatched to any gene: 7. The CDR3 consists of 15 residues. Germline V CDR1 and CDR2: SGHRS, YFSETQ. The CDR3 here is CASSRTGTSGVEQYF. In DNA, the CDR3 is TGCGCCAGCAGCAGGACCGGGACTAGCGGGGTCGAGCAGTACTTC.

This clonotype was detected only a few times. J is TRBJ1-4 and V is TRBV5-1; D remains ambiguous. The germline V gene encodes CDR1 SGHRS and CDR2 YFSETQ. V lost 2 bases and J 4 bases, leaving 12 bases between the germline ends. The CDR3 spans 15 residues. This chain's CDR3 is CASSLSGDYNEKLFF. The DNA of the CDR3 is TGCGCCAGCAGCTTATCAGGAGATTATAATGAAAAACTGTTTTTT.

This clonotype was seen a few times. DNA for the CDR3: TGTGTCACGGGCCCCGGGCACGGCACAGATACGCAGTATTTT. This codes for CVTGPGHGTDTQYF. V gene TRBV12-3 or TRBV12-4 combines with J gene TRBJ2-3, with D unclear. The CDR3 loop spans 14 amino acids.

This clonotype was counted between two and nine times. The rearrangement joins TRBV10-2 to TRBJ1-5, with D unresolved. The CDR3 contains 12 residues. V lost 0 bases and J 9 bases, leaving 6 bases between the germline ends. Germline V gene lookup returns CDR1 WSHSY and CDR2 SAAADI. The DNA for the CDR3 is TGCGCCAGCAGTGAGTCTACCGTGCCCCAGCATTTT. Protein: CASSESTVPQHF.

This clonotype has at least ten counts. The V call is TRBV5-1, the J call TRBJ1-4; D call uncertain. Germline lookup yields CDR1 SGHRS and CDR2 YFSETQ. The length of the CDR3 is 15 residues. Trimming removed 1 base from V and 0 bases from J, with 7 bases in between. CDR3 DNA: TGCGCCAGCAGCTTGAACAGTGCAACTAATGAAAAACTGTTTTTT. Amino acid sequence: CASSLNSATNEKLFF.

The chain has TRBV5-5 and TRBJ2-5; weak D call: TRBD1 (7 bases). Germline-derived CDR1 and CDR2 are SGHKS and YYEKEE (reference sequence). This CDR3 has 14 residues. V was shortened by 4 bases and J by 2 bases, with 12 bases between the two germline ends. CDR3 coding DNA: TGTGCCAGCAGCACTTCAGGGGGGCAAGAGACCCAGTACTTC. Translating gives CASSTSGGQETQYF.

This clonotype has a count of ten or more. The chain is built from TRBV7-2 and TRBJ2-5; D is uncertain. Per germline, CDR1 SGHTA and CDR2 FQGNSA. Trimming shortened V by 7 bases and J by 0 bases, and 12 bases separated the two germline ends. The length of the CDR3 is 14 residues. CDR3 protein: CASTTSGHQETQYF. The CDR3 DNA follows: TGTGCCAGCACCACATCCGGGCACCAAGAGACCCAGTACTTC.

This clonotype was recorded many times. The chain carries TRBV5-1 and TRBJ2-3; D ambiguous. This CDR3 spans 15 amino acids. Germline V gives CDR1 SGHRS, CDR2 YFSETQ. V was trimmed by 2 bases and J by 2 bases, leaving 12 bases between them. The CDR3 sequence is CASSFNGLDTDTQYF. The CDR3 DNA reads TGCGCCAGCAGCTTTAACGGGTTGGACACAGATACGCAGTATTTT.

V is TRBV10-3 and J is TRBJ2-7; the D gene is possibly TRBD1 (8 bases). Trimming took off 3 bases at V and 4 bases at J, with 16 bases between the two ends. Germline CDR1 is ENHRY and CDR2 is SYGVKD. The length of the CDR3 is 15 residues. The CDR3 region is CAISDRQGRGYEQYF. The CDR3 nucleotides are TGTGCCATCAGTGACAGACAGGGGAGGGGGTACGAGCAGTACTTC.

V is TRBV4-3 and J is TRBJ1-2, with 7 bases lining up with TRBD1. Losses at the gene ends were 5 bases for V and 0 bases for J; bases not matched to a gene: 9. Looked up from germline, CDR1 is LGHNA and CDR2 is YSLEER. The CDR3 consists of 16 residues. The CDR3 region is CASSLSDRASNYGYTF. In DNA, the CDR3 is TGCGCCAGCAGCTTAAGCGACAGGGCATCTAACTATGGCTACACCTTC.

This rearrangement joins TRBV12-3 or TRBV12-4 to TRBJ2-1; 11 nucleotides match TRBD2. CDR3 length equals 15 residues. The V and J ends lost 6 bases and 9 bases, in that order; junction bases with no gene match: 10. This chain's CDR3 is CASRISGRAYGEQFF. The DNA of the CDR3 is TGTGCCAGCAGGATTAGCGGGAGGGCCTATGGTGAGCAGTTCTTC.

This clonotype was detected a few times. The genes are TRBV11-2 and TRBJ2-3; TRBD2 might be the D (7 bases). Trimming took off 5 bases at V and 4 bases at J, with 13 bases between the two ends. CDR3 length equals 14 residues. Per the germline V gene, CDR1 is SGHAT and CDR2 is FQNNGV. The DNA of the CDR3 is TGTGCCAGCAGCGCCGTCGGGGGGCCAGATACGCAGTATTTT. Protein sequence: CASSAVGGPDTQYF.

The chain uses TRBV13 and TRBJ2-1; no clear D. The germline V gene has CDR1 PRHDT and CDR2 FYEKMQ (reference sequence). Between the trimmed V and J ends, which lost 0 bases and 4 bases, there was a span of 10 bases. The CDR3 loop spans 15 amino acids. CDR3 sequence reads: CASSLGRASYNEQFF. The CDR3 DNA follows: TGTGCCAGCAGCTTAGGCAGAGCGTCGTACAATGAGCAGTTCTTC.

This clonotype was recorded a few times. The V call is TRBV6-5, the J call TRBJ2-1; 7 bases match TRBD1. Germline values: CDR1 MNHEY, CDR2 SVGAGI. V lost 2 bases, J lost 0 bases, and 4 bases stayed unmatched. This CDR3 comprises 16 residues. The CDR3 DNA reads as TGTGCCAGCAGTTACAAGGGACAGCCCTCCTACAATGAGCAGTTCTTC. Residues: CASSYKGQPSYNEQFF.

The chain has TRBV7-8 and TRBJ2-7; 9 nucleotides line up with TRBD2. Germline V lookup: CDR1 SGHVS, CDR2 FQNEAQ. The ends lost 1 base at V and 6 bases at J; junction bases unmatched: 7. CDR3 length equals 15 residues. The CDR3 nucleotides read TGTGCCAGCAGCTTAGTGGTGGGTAGCGGGGGCGAGCAGTACTTC. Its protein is CASSLVVGSGGEQYF. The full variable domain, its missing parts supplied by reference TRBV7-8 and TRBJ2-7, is GAGVSQSPRYKVAKRGQDVALRCDPISGHVSLFWYQQALGQGPEFLTYFQNEAQLDKSGLPSDRFFAERPEGSVSTLKIQRTQQEDSAVYLCASSLVVGSGGEQYFGPGTRLTVT.

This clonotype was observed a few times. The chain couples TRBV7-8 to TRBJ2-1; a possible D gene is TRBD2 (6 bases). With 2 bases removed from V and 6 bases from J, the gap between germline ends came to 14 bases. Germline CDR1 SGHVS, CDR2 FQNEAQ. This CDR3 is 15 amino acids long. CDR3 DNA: TGTGCCAGCAGCTTAAAGAGGGCGGAGGGCAATGAGCAGTTCTTC. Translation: CASSLKRAEGNEQFF.

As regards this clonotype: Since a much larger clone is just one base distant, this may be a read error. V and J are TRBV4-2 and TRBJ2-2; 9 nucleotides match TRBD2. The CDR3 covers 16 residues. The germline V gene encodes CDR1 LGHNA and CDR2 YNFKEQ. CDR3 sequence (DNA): TGTGCCAGCAGCCAAGGTGGGACTAGCAGTCCCGGGGAGCTGATTTTT. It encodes CASSQGGTSSPGELIF.

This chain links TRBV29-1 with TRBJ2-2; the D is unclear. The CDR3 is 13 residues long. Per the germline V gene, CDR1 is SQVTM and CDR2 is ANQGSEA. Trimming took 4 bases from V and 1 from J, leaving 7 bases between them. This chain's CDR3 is CSVVRGNTGELFF. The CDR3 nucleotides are TGCAGCGTTGTCCGAGGGAACACCGGGGAGCTGTTTTTT.

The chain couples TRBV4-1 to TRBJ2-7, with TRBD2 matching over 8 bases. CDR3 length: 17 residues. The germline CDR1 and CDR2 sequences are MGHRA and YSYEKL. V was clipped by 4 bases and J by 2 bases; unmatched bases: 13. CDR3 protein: CASSPGAQRGFTYEQYF. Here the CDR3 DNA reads TGCGCCAGCAGCCCTGGGGCCCAGCGGGGGTTTACCTACGAGCAGTACTTC.

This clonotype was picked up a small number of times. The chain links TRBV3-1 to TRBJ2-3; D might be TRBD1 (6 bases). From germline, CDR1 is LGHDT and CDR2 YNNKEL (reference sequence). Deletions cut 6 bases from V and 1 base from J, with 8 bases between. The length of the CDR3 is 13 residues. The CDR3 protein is CASRAGGTDTQYF. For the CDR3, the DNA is TGTGCCAGCAGGGCAGGGGGCACAGATACGCAGTATTTT.

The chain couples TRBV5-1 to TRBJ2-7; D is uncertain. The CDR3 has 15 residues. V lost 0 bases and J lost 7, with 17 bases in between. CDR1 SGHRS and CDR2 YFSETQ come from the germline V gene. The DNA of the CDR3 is TGCGCCAGCAGCTTGGCCGGCAACAGAGCTCGAGAGCAGTACTTC. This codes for CASSLAGNRAREQYF.